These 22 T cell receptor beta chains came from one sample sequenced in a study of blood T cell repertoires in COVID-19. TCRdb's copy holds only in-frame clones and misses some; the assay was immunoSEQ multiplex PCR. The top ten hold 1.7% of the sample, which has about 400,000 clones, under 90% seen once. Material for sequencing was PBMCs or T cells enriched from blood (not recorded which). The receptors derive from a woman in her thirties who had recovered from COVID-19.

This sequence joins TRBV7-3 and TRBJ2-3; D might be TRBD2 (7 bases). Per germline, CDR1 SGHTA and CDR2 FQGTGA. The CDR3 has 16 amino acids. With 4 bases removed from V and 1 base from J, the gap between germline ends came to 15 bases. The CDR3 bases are TGTGCCAGCAGCTACTACGGGGGGCCCGGCACAGATACGCAGTATTTT. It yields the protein CASSYYGGPGTDTQYF.

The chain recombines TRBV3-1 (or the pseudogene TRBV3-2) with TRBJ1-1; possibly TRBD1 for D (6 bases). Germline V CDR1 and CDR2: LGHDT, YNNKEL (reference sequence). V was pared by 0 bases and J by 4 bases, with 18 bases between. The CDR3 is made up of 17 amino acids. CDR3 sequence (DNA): TGTGCCAGCAGCCAAGACTTCGTGACAGGAGGTCTCACTGAAGCTTTCTTT. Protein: CASSQDFVTGGLTEAFF.

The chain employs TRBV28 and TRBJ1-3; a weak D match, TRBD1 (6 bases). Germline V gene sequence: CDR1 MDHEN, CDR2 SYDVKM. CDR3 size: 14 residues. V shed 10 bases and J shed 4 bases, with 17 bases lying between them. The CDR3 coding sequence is TGTGCCATAAAGTCCGCGGGGGCAGGAAACACCATATATTTT. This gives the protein CAIKSAGAGNTIYF.

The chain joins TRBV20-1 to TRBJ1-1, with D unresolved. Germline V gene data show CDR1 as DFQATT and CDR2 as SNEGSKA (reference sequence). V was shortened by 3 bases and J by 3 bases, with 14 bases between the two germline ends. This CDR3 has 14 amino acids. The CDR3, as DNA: TGCAGTGCTAGTCCCGGGTCCACGGACACTGAAGCTTTCTTT. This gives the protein CSASPGSTDTEAFF.

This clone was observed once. CDR3 residues: CASSLWGGETQYF. CDR3 nucleotide sequence: TGTGCCAGCAGCCTCTGGGGGGGAGAGACCCAGTACTTC. J is TRBJ2-5 and V is TRBV7-2; 7 nucleotides agree with TRBD2. Looked up from germline, CDR1 is SGHTA and CDR2 is FQGNSA. The CDR3 has 13 residues. V lost 5 bases, J lost 4 bases, and 4 bases stayed unmatched.

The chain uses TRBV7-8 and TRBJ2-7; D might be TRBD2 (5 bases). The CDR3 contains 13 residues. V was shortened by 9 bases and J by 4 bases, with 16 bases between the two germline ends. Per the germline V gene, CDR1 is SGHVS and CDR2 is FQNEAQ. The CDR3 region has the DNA TGTGCCAGTTTCCGGACTGGAGATTACGAGCAGTACTTC. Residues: CASFRTGDYEQYF.

DNA for the CDR3: TGTGCCAGTAGTTCCGGATTAGGGCGGGACACTGAAGCTTTCTTT. Its protein product is CASSSGLGRDTEAFF. The genes are TRBV19 and TRBJ1-1; D gene unclear. V lost 5 bases and J 3 bases, leaving 16 bases between the germline ends. Germline CDR1 is LNHDA and CDR2 is SQIVND (reference sequence). The CDR3 runs to 15 residues.

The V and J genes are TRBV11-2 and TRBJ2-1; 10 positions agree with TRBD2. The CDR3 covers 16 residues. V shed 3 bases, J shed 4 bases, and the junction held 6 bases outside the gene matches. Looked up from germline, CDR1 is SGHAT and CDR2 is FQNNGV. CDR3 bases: TGTGCCAGCAGCTTCCGCGGACTAGCGGAATACAATGAGCAGTTCTTC. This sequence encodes CASSFRGLAEYNEQFF. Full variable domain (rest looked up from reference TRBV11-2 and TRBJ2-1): EAGVAQSPRYKIIEKRQSVAFWCNPISGHATLYWYQQILGQGPKLLIQFQNNGVVDDSQLPKDRFSAERLKGVDSTLKIQPAKLEDSAVYLCASSFRGLAEYNEQFFGPGTRLTVL.

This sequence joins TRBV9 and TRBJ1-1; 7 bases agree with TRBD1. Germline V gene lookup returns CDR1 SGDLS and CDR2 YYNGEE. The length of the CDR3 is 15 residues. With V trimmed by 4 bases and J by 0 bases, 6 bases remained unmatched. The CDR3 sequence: CASSIRDSVNTEAFF. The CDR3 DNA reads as TGTGCCAGCAGCATCCGGGACAGTGTGAACACTGAAGCTTTCTTT.

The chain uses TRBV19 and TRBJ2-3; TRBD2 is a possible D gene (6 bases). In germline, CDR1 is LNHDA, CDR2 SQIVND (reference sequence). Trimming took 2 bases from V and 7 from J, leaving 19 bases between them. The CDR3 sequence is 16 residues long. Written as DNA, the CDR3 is TGTGCCAGTAGTATAACCAGTGTCGGGGGTACCAATACGCAGTATTTT. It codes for CASSITSVGGTNTQYF.

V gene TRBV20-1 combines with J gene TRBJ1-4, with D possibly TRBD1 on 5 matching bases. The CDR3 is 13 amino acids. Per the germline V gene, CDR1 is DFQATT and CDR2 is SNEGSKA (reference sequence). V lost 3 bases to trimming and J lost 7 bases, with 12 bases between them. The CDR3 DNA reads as TGCAGTGCTAGTCGACAGATGGGTGAAAAACTGTTTTTT. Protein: CSASRQMGEKLFF.

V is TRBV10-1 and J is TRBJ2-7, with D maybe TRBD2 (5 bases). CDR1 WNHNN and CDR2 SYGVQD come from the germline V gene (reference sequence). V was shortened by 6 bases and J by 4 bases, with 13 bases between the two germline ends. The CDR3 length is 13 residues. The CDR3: CASSSSDQYEQYF. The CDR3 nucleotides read TGCGCCAGCAGCAGTAGCGACCAATACGAGCAGTACTTC.

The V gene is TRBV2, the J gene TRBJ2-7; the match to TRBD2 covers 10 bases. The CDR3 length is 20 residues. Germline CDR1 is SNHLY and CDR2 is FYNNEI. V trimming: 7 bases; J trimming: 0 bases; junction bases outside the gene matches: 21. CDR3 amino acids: CASIVSRWASGGTSSYEQYF. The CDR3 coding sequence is TGTGCCAGCATAGTTTCTCGTTGGGCTAGCGGGGGAACCAGCTCCTACGAGCAGTACTTC.

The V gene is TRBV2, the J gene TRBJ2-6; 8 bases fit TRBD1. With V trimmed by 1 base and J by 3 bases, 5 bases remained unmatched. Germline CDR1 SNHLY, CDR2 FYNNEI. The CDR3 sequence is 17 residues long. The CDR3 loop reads CASSEDRGIGGANVLTF. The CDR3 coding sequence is TGTGCCAGCAGTGAAGACAGGGGGATTGGTGGGGCCAACGTCCTGACTTTC.

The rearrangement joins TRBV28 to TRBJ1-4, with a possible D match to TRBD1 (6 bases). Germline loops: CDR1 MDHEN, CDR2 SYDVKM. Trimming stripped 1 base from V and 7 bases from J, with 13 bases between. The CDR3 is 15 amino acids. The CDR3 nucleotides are TGTGCCAGCAGTTTATCGGGACAATTTGTTGAAAAACTGTTTTTT. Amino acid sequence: CASSLSGQFVEKLFF.

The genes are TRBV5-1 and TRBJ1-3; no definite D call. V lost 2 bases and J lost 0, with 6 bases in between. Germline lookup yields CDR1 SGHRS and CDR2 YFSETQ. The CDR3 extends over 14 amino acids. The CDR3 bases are TGCGCCAGCAGCTTCGAGTACTCTGGAAACACCATATATTTT. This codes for CASSFEYSGNTIYF.

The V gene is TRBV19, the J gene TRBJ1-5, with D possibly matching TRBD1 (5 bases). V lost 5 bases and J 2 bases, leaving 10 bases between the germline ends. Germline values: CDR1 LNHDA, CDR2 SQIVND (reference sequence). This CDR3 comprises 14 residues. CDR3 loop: CASSAWGGNQPQHF. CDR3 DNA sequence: TGTGCCAGTAGTGCATGGGGGGGCAATCAGCCCCAGCATTTT.

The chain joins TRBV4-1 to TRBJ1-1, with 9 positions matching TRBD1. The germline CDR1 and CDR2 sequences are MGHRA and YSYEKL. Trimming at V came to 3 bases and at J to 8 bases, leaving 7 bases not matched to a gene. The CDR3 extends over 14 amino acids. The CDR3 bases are TGCGCCAGCAGCCATACAGGGGGCTCTCCGGAAGCTTTCTTT. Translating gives CASSHTGGSPEAFF.

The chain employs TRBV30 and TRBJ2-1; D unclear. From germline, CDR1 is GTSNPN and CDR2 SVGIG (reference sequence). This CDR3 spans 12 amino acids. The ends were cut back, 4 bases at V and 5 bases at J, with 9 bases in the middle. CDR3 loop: CAWKLDNNEQFF. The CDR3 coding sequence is TGTGCCTGGAAACTCGATAACAATGAGCAGTTCTTC.

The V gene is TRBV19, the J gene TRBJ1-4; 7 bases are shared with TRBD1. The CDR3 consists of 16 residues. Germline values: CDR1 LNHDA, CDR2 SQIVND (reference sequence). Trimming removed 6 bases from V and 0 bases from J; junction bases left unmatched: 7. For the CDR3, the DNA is TGTGCCAGTAGACCGCCGACAGGGACAACTAATGAAAAACTGTTTTTT. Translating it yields CASRPPTGTTNEKLFF.

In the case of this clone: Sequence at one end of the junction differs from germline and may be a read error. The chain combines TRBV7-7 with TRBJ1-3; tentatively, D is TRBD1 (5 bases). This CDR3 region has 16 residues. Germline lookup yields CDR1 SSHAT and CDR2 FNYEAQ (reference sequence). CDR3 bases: TGTGCTAGCAGCCCTGGGACTCCTGGAGCTGGAAACACCATATATTTT. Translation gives CASSPGTPGAGNTIYF.

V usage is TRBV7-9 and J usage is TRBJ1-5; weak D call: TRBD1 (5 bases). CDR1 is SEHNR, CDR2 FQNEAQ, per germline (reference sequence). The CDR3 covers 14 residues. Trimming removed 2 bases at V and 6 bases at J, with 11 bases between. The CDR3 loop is CASSLTDNSQPQHF. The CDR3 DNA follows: TGTGCCAGCAGCTTAACGGACAACAGTCAGCCCCAGCATTTT.